This T cell receptor (beta chain) was sequenced in a study of blood T cell repertoires in COVID-19. Per the original data handling: Nucleated cell counts were estimated from reference gene primer amplification. Sequencing was performed with immunoSEQ multiplex PCR; in TCRdb, only in-frame clones are kept and a portion is missing. D and trimming come from the DNA, and the V and J calls and clone size come from that table. In the table there are a few hundred thousand clones, less than 90% of which are singletons. Unmatched junction bases numbered 3, after V lost 0 bases and J lost 6 bases. The CDR3 has 14 residues. Germline V lookup: CDR1 SEHNR, CDR2 FQNEAQ (reference sequence).

Material: peripheral blood. This clonotype was obtained from a man between 60 and 75 years old with acute or convalescent COVID-19. The rearrangement links TRBV7-9 to TRBJ1-2; 8 bases map to TRBD1. CDR3 residues: CASSLADRGDGYTF. CDR3 bases: TGTGCCAGCAGCTTAGCCGACAGGGGAGATGGCTACACCTTC.